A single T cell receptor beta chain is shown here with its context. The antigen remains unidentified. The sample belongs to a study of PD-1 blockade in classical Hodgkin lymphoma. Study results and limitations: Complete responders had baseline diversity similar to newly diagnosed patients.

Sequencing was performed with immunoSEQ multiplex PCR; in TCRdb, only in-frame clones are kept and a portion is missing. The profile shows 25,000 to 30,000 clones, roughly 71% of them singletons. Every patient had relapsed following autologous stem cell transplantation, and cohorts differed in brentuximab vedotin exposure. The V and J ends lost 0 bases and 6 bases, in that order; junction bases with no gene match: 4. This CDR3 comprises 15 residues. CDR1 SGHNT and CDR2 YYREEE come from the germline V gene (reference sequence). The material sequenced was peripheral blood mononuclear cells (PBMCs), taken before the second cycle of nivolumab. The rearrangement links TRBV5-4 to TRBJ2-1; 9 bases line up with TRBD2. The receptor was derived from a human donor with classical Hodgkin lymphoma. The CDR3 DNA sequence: TGTGCCAGCAGCTTGGATGGGACTAGCACCAATGAGCAGTTCTTC. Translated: CASSLDGTSTNEQFF.